This record looks at one TCR beta chain sequence and its context. In the original analysis: For nucleated cells, counts were estimated from reference gene primer amplification. Sequenced by immunoSEQ multiplex PCR; TCRdb stores in-frame clones only, minus some. V and J calls and clone size are those listed in that table; D and trimming were worked out from the DNA. The sample consists of a few hundred thousand clones, roughly 87% of them appearing once. This record belongs to a study of blood T cell repertoires in COVID-19. The overall study: Samples of COVID-19 (acute and convalescent) were obtained from the United States, Italy and Spain. The cDNA or gDNA used as material had been derived from T cells, B-cell-depleted T cells, or PBMCs.

This CDR3 region has 16 residues. CDR1 is SGDLS and CDR2 is YYNGEE in the germline V gene. Trimming removed 3 bases from V and 1 base from J, with 16 bases in between. The TCR sequence derives from a man in his forties or fifties with active or convalescent COVID-19. This rearrangement joins TRBV9 to TRBJ1-1; D call uncertain. Sequencing input: peripheral blood. The CDR3, as DNA: TGTGCCAGCAGCGGGTCTACGGGAGACACGAACACTGAAGCTTTCTTT. Translated: CASSGSTGDTNTEAFF.